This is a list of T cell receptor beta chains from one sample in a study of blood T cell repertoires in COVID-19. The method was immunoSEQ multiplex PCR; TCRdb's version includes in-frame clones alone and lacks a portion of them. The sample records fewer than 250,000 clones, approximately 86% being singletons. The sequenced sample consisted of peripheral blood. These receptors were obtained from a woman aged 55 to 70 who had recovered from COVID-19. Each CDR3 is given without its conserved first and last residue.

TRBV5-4	ASSPVGQRPYEQY
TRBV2	ARTGTTSRYGYT
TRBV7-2	ASSPVLGPYSYGYT
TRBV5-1	ASSLVGGAAGVTGELF
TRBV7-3	ASSSEWNSRELF
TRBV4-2	ASSQDGGASTDTQY
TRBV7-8	ASSRESIPAPYGYT
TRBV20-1	SASSAGYQETQY
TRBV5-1	ASSLGQGVNTQY
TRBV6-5	ASSRGLGNTIY
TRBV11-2	ASSLLVRVYSPLH
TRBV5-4	ASSSDRGSYNEQF
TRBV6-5	ASSSRGETQY
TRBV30	AWDVQGWANEKLF
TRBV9	ASSVGQAEETQY
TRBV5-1	ASSLSGTGNQPQH
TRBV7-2	ASSPRRRGGTQY
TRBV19	ASSATLGQEAF
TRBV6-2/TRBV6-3	ASSYTGTGEEKLF
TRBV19	ASSTLGGASNQPQH
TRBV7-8	ASSLTPPAYEQY
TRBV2	ASSEVRQGGEQF
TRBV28	ASSLPLQAQETQY
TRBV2	ASSVLTGDSLEAF
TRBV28	ASREGRLFPSGANVLT
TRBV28	ASDDRGTYNEQF
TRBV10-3	AISERGFETQY
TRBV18	ASSPPSRVGGYT